The clone carrying this TCR beta chain was counted between two and nine times. Its antigen is unknown. The sample belongs to a study of vaccination and CD4 T cells after COVID-19. Across the whole study: Every culture used as a control got a CEFX pool, an HIV-1 Nef pool, or no peptide.

Deletions cut 1 base from V and 3 bases from J, with 12 bases between. The CDR3 length is 15 residues. Germline V gene lookup returns CDR1 SGHTA and CDR2 FQGTGA. The assay that was used to sequence DNA from cultured CD4+ T cells was the Oncomine TCR Beta short-read assay. TCRdb called the PCR reads again in MiXCR, with one record for every CDR3 protein. In the table there are some 4,900 distinct CDR3 sequences, around 43% of which are singletons. Study-level results: Data came from relatively few convalescent patients and lacked early post-infection timepoints. From around 20 to 38, the median of SARS-CoV-2-reactive clonotypes rose without reaching significance.

The treatment is: approximately 11-day PBMC culture with coronavirus spike peptide pools or control peptides (ViraFEST assay). From the unexposed donor, CD4+ T cells were collected ahead of the COVID-19 pandemic (2011-2018). Once cultured approximately nine days, CD4+ T cells underwent isolation by negative selection. The specimen was CD4+ T cells from blood, cultured in vitro. This TCR was recovered from a human donor in good health. This chain joins TRBV7-3 and TRBJ1-1; TRBD1 might be the D (5 bases). The CDR3 DNA reads as TGTGCCAGCAGCTTAATACTAGTAGGGGACACTGAAGCTTTCTTT. Its protein product is CASSLILVGDTEAFF.